This T cell receptor beta chain was captured by sequencing in a study of T cells in tuberculosis (dated by TCRdb to between 2017 and 2018). In the study overall: In the study, CD1B tetramers and high-throughput TCR immunosequencing were combined to characterize T cells specific for the mycobacterial lipid antigen glucose monomycolate (GMM). With around 10 people per group, a South African clinical cohort compared IGRA-negative adolescents, IGRA-positive adolescents with latent tuberculosis, and adults with active tuberculosis. On the study overall, not on this receptor specifically: Shorter CDR3-alpha lengths in active tuberculosis patients partly drove the smaller NN-distances, and the TCR-beta difference was not statistically significant. Active tuberculosis TCR-alpha repertoires showed smaller mean NN-distances to GMM-specific TCRs than IGRA-negative controls, suggesting clonal expansion of these TCRs. Clinical samples were chosen by availability of cryopreserved specimens, and active tuberculosis cases were adults while controls were adolescents. A classifier using the diverse GMM-specific repertoire reached roughly 89% accuracy (AUROC roughly 0.92), compared with 60% to 75% accuracy using GEM motif frequencies.

At study entry, a tuberculin skin test and the QuantiFERON-TB GOLD In-Tube IGRA were used to screen adolescents for latent tuberculosis infection. Immunosequencing was performed on unsorted cryopreserved PBMC, with approximately 110,000 T cells per clinical donor covered on average. Eleven high schools in the Worcester region of the Western Cape, South Africa, served as enrollment sites for adolescents aged 12 to 18 years. Approximately ten adolescents infected with M. tuberculosis and approximately ten uninfected adolescents were chosen and matched for age and sex. Adolescent PBMC were isolated from freshly drawn heparinized blood by density centrifugation and cryopreserved. V lost 1 base and J lost 3 bases, and the count of bases not matched to a germline gene is 4. From the germline V gene, CDR1 is MNHNS and CDR2 is SASEGT. Inclusive of the bounding cysteine and phenylalanine, the CDR3 is 15 residues long. The retained sequence is limited to the CDR3, 45 bases, with the frame set at the first base.

The immunoSEQ multiplex PCR assay was used to generate TCR libraries, with TCR-beta and/or TCR-alpha/delta assays applied to each sample. The Illumina high-throughput platform was used to sequence the amplified TCR libraries. The original pipeline was this. Clustering and dimensionality reduction relied on pairwise TCRdist distances among GMM-specific receptors from T cells that were either sorted ex vivo or expanded in vitro. The score assigned to each clinical repertoire was mean NN-distance, meaning the average TCRdist to the nearest 10% of tetramer-positive reference sequences. To compute GEM TCR motif frequency, the fraction of unique TCRs matching known GEM sequences by V/J usage and CDR3 length was calculated. Linear discriminant analysis with leave-one-out cross-validation, implemented in scikit-learn, was used to classify active tuberculosis. Sourced from immuneACCESS, this table was stored by TCRdb with only in-frame sequences that have V and J called. A share of the clones is absent; for the studies checked, an unresolved V gene accounts for under half, and the remainder has no known explanation. D and trimming come from the DNA, and the V and J calls and clone size come from that table. For this sample the table gives 25,000 to 30,000 clones, of which almost 90% were detected only once. Of the sample, roughly 6.1% falls within the top ten clones.

This clone has only a few counts. Which antigen it targets is not known. No base-level quality is on record; no much larger clone is a single base apart. This TCR came from a donor between 10 and 35 years old with latent tuberculosis or without tuberculosis infection. This chain is built from TRBV6-1 and TRBJ2-7, with TRBD1 matching 9 junction bases. What was sequenced was PBMCs. The DNA sequence follows: TGTGCCAGCAGTGAAGAACCGACAGGGGGCTACGAGCAGTACTTC. This yields the protein CASSEEPTGGYEQYF.